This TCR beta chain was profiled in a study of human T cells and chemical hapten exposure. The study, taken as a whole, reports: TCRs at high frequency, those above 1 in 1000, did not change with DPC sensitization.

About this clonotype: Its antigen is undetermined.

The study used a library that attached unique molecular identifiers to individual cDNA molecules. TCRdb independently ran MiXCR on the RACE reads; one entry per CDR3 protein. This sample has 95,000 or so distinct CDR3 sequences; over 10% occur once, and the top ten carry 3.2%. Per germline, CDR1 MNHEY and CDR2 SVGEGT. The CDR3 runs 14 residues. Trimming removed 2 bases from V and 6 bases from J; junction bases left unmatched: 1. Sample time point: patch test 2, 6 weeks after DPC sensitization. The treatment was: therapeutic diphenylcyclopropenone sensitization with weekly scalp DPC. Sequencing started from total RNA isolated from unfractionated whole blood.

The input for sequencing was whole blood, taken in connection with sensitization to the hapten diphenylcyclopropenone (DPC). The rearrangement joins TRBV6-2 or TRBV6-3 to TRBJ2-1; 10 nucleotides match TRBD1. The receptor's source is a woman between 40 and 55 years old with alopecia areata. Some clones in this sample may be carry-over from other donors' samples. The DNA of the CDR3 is TGTGCCAGCAGTTACCGGGACAGGGGCAATGAGCAGTTCTTC. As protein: CASSYRDRGNEQFF.